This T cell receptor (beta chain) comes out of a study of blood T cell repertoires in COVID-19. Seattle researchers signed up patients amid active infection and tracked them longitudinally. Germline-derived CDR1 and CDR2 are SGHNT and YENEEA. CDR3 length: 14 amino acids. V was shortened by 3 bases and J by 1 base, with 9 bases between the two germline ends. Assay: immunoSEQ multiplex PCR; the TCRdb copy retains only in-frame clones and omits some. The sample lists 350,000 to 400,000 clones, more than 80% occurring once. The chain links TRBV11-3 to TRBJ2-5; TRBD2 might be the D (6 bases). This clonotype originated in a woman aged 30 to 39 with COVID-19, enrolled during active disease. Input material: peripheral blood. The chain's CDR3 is CASSLRGPQETQYF. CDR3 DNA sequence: TGTGCCAGCAGCTTGCGGGGCCCCCAAGAGACCCAGTACTTC.